These T cell receptor beta chains were read from a single sample in a study of CDR3 diversity in severe acne. MiXCR was run by TCRdb on the PCR reads, yielding one entry per CDR3 protein. The sample records over 70,000 distinct CDR3 sequences, about 54% being singletons. The specimen sequenced was blood. The source is a male donor in good health, without acne. The CDR3 runs from the conserved cysteine through the conserved F or W. The D gene is left open where the match is weak.

TRBJ2-1 | TRBV6-5 | TRBD2 | CASTAGGIPRDTQFF
TRBJ2-7 | TRBV20-1 | NA | CSARSPGISYEQYF
TRBJ1-5 | TRBV6-5 | NA | CASSKVVGYSNQPQHF
TRBJ2-5 | TRBV9 | TRBD2 | CASSPGGGYETETQYF
TRBJ2-2 | TRBV13 | NA | CASSPGTPSRELFF
TRBJ1-2 | TRBV10-3 | NA | CASSPLQGTYGYTF
TRBJ2-7 | TRBV28 | NA | CASSPMDRDEQYF
TRBJ1-2 | TRBV29-1 | NA | CSVEGNYGYTF
TRBJ2-5 | TRBV20-1 | TRBD1 | CSASRQGEVGETQYF
TRBJ2-5 | TRBV7-3 | TRBD2 | CASSPLAGPQETQYF
TRBJ2-5 | TRBV5-1 | NA | CASSLDTAETQYF
TRBJ1-2 | TRBV19 | TRBD1 | CASNQNQGDGYTF
TRBJ2-1 | TRBV5-6 | TRBD1 | CASSFGDRLVGNEQFF
TRBJ2-5 | TRBV9 | NA | CASSVAGGQETQYF
TRBJ1-2 | TRBV6-5 | NA | CASSPAFMGGYTF
TRBJ2-5 | TRBV7-3 | TRBD2 | CASSSRAGGGLASNTQYF
TRBJ2-5 | TRBV20-1 | NA | CSARGRQGPETQYF
TRBJ1-1 | TRBV24-1 | NA | CATSGALGAEAFF
TRBJ1-2 | TRBV29-1 | NA | CSVEGRLGNGYTF
TRBJ2-7 | TRBV29-1 | NA | CSVGLDLSSYEQYF
TRBJ2-5 | TRBV2 | TRBD1 | CASSGQGAAQETQHF
TRBJ2-1 | TRBV11-3 | NA | CAVGEPYNEQFF
TRBJ2-3 | TRBV4-2 | TRBD2 | CASSQDQEYSGRASADTQYF
TRBJ1-2 | TRBV5-8 | TRBD1 | CASSLNGQGCGYTF
TRBJ1-2 | TRBV7-9 | NA | CASRKTGPVWGYTF
TRBJ2-1 | TRBV20-1 | NA | CSARDPSSSDESYNEQFF
TRBJ2-7 | TRBV20-1 | TRBD1 | CSARDMGQGAGYEQYF
TRBJ2-7 | TRBV6-2/TRBV6-3 | NA | CASRMDRLAYEQYF
TRBJ2-5 | TRBV7-9 | TRBD1 | CASSSPRDRGRETQYF
TRBJ2-7 | TRBV7-9 | NA | CASSLVTVDQQYF
TRBJ2-5 | TRBV9 | TRBD2 | CASSVVAGETQYF
TRBJ2-7 | TRBV7-9 | NA | CASSLNSAYEQYF
TRBJ1-3 | TRBV5-1 | NA | CASSAQGPGNTIYF
TRBJ2-7 | TRBV6-2/TRBV6-3 | TRBD2 | CASSYGVAGGPSSYEQYF
TRBJ2-7 | TRBV10-3 | NA | CAIRAGASYEQYF
TRBJ1-2 | TRBV6-5 | NA | CASRMDGNYGYTF
TRBJ1-2 | TRBV29-1 | NA | CSVEGGGVGYTF
TRBJ2-6 | TRBV2 | NA | CASGRGGSGANVLTF
TRBJ2-7 | TRBV10-1 | TRBD2 | CASSASTSATYEQYF
TRBJ1-1 | TRBV2 | NA | CASSEQGVAFF